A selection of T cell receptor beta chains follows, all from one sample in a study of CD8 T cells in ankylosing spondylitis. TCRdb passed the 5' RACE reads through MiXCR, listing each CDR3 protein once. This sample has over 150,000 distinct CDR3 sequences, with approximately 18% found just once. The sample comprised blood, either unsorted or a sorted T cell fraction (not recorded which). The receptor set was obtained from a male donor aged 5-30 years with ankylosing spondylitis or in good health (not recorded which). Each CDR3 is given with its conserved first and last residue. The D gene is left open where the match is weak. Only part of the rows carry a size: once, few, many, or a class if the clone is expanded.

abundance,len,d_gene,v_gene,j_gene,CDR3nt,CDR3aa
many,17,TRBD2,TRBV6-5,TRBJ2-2,TGTGCCAGCAGTTACGGGCGGGAGGGCCGCGGCACCGGGGAGCTGTTTTTT,CASSYGREGRGTGELFF
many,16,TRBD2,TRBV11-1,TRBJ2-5,TGTGCCAGCAGCCGCCGGACTAGCGTCAACCGAGAGACCCAGTACTTC,CASSRRTSVNRETQYF
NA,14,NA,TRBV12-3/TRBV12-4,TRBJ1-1,TGTGCCAGCAGTTTCCAGGGAGGGAACACTGAAGCTTTCTTT,CASSFQGGNTEAFF
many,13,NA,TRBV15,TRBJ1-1,TGTGCCACCAGCAGAGTGGGTTACTCTGAAGCTTTCTTT,CATSRVGYSEAFF
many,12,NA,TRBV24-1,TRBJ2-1,TGTGCCACCGTGGGTATCAACAATGAGCAGTTCTTC,CATVGINNEQFF
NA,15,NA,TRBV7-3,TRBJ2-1,TGTGCCAGCAGCTTCACTTCTAGCGCCTACAATGAGCAGTTCTTC,CASSFTSSAYNEQFF
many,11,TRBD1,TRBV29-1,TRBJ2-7,TGCAGCGTTACAGGGGTTAACGAGCAGTACTTC,CSVTGVNEQYF
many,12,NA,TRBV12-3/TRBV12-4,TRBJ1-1,TGTGCCAGCAGTTTTACCAGGGCTGAAGCTTTCTTT,CASSFTRAEAFF
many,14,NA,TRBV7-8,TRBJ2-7,TGTGCCAGCAGCTTACACGGGACCTCCTACGAGCAGTACTTC,CASSLHGTSYEQYF
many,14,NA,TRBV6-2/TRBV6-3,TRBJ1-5,TGTGCCAGCAGTTACATTGGGTTGAATCAGCCCCAGCATTTT,CASSYIGLNQPQHF
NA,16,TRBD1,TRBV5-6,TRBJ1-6,TGTGCCAGCAGCTTGGAGGCAGGGGGCGTTTCTTCACCCCTCCACTTT,CASSLEAGGVSSPLHF
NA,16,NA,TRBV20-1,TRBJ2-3,TGCAGTGCTAGACGTTTTCGGACAGTGGGGGCGGATACGCAGTATTTT,CSARRFRTVGADTQYF
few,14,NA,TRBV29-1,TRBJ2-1,TGCAGCCACCCCGGGGTCCAACTGGCAGATGAGCAGTTCTTC,CSHPGVQLADEQFF
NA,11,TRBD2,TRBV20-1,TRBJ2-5,TGCAGATTGGGCGGGGGAGAGACCCAGTACTTC,CRLGGGETQYF
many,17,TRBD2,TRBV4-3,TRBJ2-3,TGCGCCAGCAGCCAAGAAGGGTCTAGCGGGAGGGCAGATACGCAGTATTTT,CASSQEGSSGRADTQYF
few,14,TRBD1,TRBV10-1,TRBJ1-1,TGCGCCAGCAGTGAGGGACAGGGGGCAGCGGCAGCTTTCTTT,CASSEGQGAAAAFF
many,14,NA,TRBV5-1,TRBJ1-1,TGCGCCAGCAGCTTGACTGCGAAGGGCACTGAAGCTTTCTTT,CASSLTAKGTEAFF
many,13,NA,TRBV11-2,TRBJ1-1,TGTGCCAGCAGCTTTGGGGCGAACACTGAAGCTTTCTTT,CASSFGANTEAFF
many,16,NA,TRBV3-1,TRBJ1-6,TGTGCCAGCAGCCTAGGAAATCGGGCCAGACGGTCACCCCTCCACTTT,CASSLGNRARRSPLHF
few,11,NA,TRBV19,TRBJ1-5,TGTGCCAGTAGCCTCGGGGGCCGGGTGCATTTT,CASSLGGRVHF
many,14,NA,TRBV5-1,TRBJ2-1,TGCGCCAGCAGCTTATCGCGCTCCTACAATGAGCAGTTCTTC,CASSLSRSYNEQFF
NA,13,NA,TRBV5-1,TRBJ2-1,TGCGCCAGCAGCTTGGGCCAGGCCAATGAGCAGTTCTTC,CASSLGQANEQFF